This T cell receptor (beta chain) was captured by sequencing in a study of response to subunit inactivated influenza vaccine. This clonotype was seen many times. Its antigen is undetermined. A single record per CDR3 protein comes from TCRdb applying MiXCR to the RT-PCR reads. This table has about 520,000 distinct CDR3 sequences, approximately 10% appearing once. The CDR3 contains 16 residues. Germline lookup yields CDR1 SGHRS and CDR2 YFSETQ. V gave up 0 bases and J gave up 0 bases, with 12 bases separating them. The study's findings and limits: There was a suggestion from the authors that each seasonal influenza vaccination recruits few new T cells.

The chain carries TRBV5-1 and TRBJ2-5, with unresolved D. This sequence originates from a man in his forties or fifties who received an inactivated influenza vaccine. Source: PBMCs from blood, taken around seven weeks after vaccination. Here the CDR3 DNA reads TGCGCCAGCAGCTTGGGTCCCGTCAAGTACCAAGAGACCCAGTACTTC. It yields the protein CASSLGPVKYQETQYF.